The text below deals with one T cell receptor (beta chain). Its antigen is unidentified. The CDR3 sequence is 16 residues long. The germline V gene has CDR1 SGHTA and CDR2 FQGNSA. This entry belongs to a study of T cells expressing NK-cell markers. General study points: The share of CD8+ T cells held by dominant NKG2C+ clonotypes was roughly 1.0-7.5% in about 6 donors. Similarly, these clonotypes led the CD3+CD56-NKG2C+ fraction as well in four donors.

With the 5' RACE reads reprocessed, TCRdb shows one record per CDR3 protein and no DNA. Its clone listing holds about 260,000 distinct CDR3 sequences. The sequence came from a man between 18 and 35 years old in good health. The sample consisted of blood T cells: a sorted CD56 or NKG2C T cell subset, CD4+ or CD8+ T cells, or bulk PBMC T cells (not recorded which). This chain links TRBV7-2 with TRBJ2-7; lacking DNA, the TRBD2 call made by TCRdb goes unchecked. This CDR3 reads CASSLDGREGLYEQYF.